The rows below give T cell receptor beta chains drawn from one sample of a study of blood T cells in healthy people across ages. TCRdb reanalysed the 5' RACE reads using MiXCR and keeps one entry per CDR3 protein. The sample lists 750,000 to 950,000 distinct CDR3 sequences, about 53% occurring once. Material: blood. The source of these receptors is a man older than 75 in good health. CDR3s include the opening cysteine and the closing phenylalanine or tryptophan. Fields, in order: clone size, J gene, D gene, V gene, CDR3 DNA, CDR3 protein. D genes are given only for firm matches. Clone sizes are given selectively: once, few, many, or a class where the clone is expanded.

>few|TRBJ2-1|NA|TRBV2
TGTGCCAGTCTTTACTACAAGGTGAAGGGCAATGAGCAGTTCTTC
CASLYYKVKGNEQFF
>few|TRBJ1-5|NA|TRBV10-3
TGTGCCATCAGTGAGAGGGGGAATCAGCCCCAGCATTTT
CAISERGNQPQHF
>once|TRBJ2-6|NA|TRBV3-1
TGTGCCAGCAGCCCCGCAGGTGGGACTGGGGCCAACGTCCTGACTTTC
CASSPAGGTGANVLTF
>few|TRBJ2-7|TRBD1|TRBV25-1
TGTGCCAGCAGGGGAGGGGGACAGGGGACCTACGAGCAGTACTTC
CASRGGGQGTYEQYF
>NA|TRBJ2-3|TRBD2|TRBV3-1
TGTGCCAGCAGCCAGGCCTGGACTAGCGGGGGGACAGATACGCAGTATTTT
CASSQAWTSGGTDTQYF
>few|TRBJ1-1|TRBD1|TRBV19
TGTGCCAGTAGGATAGAGCAGGGGGCCACTGAAGCTTTCTTT
CASRIEQGATEAFF
>NA|TRBJ2-7|TRBD2|TRBV11-2
TGTGCCAGCACTCTTAGCGGGACCTTGGGTGAGCAGTACTTC
CASTLSGTLGEQYF
>few|TRBJ1-6|TRBD1|TRBV20-1
TGCAGTGCTCAACAGGGGGCTTCCTATAATTCACCCCTCCACTTT
CSAQQGASYNSPLHF
>few|TRBJ2-1|TRBD2|TRBV5-1
TGCGCCAGCAGATCAGTCGGGGAAGCGGGAGCGATTTATAGGGAGCAGTTCTTC
CASRSVGEAGAIYREQFF
>NA|TRBJ1-5|TRBD1|TRBV4-2
TGTGCCAGCAGCCAAGACCAGGGGGGCGGGTGGCAGCCCCAGCATTTT
CASSQDQGGGWQPQHF
>NA|TRBJ2-5|NA|TRBV7-2
TGTGCCAGCAGCCCATTTGGCCCCCCGAATGAGCAGTACTTC
CASSPFGPPNEQYF
>NA|TRBJ2-7|TRBD2|TRBV4-1
TGCGCCGGCAGCCAAGGTGCGCCCGGGACTAGCGGGAGCCCCGAGCAGTACTTC
CAGSQGAPGTSGSPEQYF
>few|TRBJ2-7|TRBD2|TRBV2
TGTGCCAGCAGCGATAGCGGGAGGCCCCCCTACGAGCAGTACTTC
CASSDSGRPPYEQYF
>few|TRBJ2-7|NA|TRBV12-3/TRBV12-4
TGTGCCAGCAGTGCCACGACCCTTAGTGAGCAGTACTTC
CASSATTLSEQYF
>few|TRBJ2-3|NA|TRBV5-1
TGCGCCAGCAGCTTGACCCCCGGCCCTAGAGATACGCAGTATTTT
CASSLTPGPRDTQYF
>NA|TRBJ2-1|NA|TRBV5-1
TGCGCCAGCAGCTTGATACCGGTCTCCTACAATGAGCAGTTCTTC
CASSLIPVSYNEQFF
>NA|TRBJ2-1|TRBD1|TRBV12-3/TRBV12-4
TGTGCCAGCAGTTTTATCCGACAGGGGTATAGGAATGAGCAGTTCTTC
CASSFIRQGYRNEQFF
>NA|TRBJ2-5|NA|TRBV18
TGTGCCAGCTCACCAGCCGGGAACAGCCAAGAGACCCAGTACTTC
CASSPAGNSQETQYF
>few|TRBJ2-7|TRBD1|TRBV12-3/TRBV12-4
TGTGCCAGCAGTTCACAGGGGTTAAGCTCCTACGAGCAGTACTTC
CASSSQGLSSYEQYF
>NA|TRBJ2-3|NA|TRBV24-1
TGTGCCACCAGTGACCCGCACAGATACGCGTATTTT
CATSDPHRYAYF
>few|TRBJ2-3|NA|TRBV29-1
TGCAGCGTTGACCATGGGGCTGCAGGCGCGTATTTT
CSVDHGAAGAYF
>NA|TRBJ1-5|NA|TRBV7-2
TGTGCCAGCAGCTTAGCGACGGGGTGGAATCAGCCCCAGCATTTT
CASSLATGWNQPQHF
>NA|TRBJ2-7|TRBD1|TRBV20-1
TGCAGTGCTTGGACAGGTACCGATAGGTACGAGCAGTACTTC
CSAWTGTDRYEQYF
>NA|TRBJ2-3|NA|TRBV20-1
TGCAGTGCGAGGGGCGAATCGACCTTCCACAGATACGCGTATTTT
CSARGESTFHRYAYF
>NA|TRBJ1-2|TRBD1|TRBV10-3
TGTGCCATCAGTGAGTCGATGGGGCTGGGACAGGGGGTTCGTGGCTACACCTTC
CAISESMGLGQGVRGYTF
>NA|TRBJ2-7|NA|TRBV11-2
TGTGCCACCAGCGGACGGGGCTACGAGCAGTACTTC
CATSGRGYEQYF
>NA|TRBJ2-6|NA|TRBV27
TGTGCCAGCAGCCCCCTCGGGGTTGAAGGGTACTCTGGGGCCAACGTCCTGACTTTC
CASSPLGVEGYSGANVLTF
>NA|TRBJ2-3|NA|TRBV6-5
TGTGCCAGCAGTAAACTTAACGTGGGTGTGAGATACGCGTATTTT
CASSKLNVGVRYAYF
>NA|TRBJ2-7|NA|TRBV4-1
TGCGCCAGCAGCCCTGTAGGACTTTACGAGCAGTACTTC
CASSPVGLYEQYF
>few|TRBJ2-7|TRBD2|TRBV29-1
TGCAGCGTTGGACGTCGTCTAGCGGAATCCTACGAGCAGTACTTC
CSVGRRLAESYEQYF
>NA|TRBJ2-5|TRBD1|TRBV7-9
TGTGCCAGCAGCCTAGGACAGGCCCAGGCCCAGTACTTC
CASSLGQAQAQYF
>NA|TRBJ2-5|NA|TRBV14
TGTGCCAGCAGCCAAGGGGAAGGGCCCCAGTACTTC
CASSQGEGPQYF
>NA|TRBJ2-5|NA|TRBV5-6
TGTGCCAGCAGCGTCGGGCGGGTGGAGACCCAGTACTTC
CASSVGRVETQYF
>NA|TRBJ2-3|NA|TRBV12-3/TRBV12-4
TGTGCCAGCAGTTTCGACAACAGATACGCGTATTTT
CASSFDNRYAYF
>NA|TRBJ2-1|TRBD2|TRBV7-2
TGTGCCACAGGACTAGCGGGGGGCAATGAGCAGTTCTTC
CATGLAGGNEQFF
>NA|TRBJ2-7|TRBD1|TRBV7-2
TGTACCAGCAGCTGGACGGACAGGGGAGGCTACGAACAGTACTTC
CTSSWTDRGGYEQYF
>NA|TRBJ2-5|NA|TRBV20-1
TGCAGTGCCGAGGGGGCGGGAGGACCACAAGAGACCCAGTACTTC
CSAEGAGGPQETQYF
>NA|TRBJ2-3|TRBD1|TRBV5-1
TGCGCCAGCAGCAAAGGACAGGGCGCGGTAGATACGCAGTATTTT
CASSKGQGAVDTQYF
>few|TRBJ1-1|NA|TRBV5-1
TGCGCCAGCAGCCCCACCCCGGACACGAACACTGAAGCTTTCTTT
CASSPTPDTNTEAFF
>few|TRBJ2-3|TRBD1|TRBV28
TGTGCCAGCAGTCCCAGACAGGGGAGCACAGATACGCAGTATTTT
CASSPRQGSTDTQYF
>NA|TRBJ2-3|NA|TRBV30
TGTGCGTGCGAGGGGGTCTCAGATACGCAGTATTTT
CACEGVSDTQYF
>once|TRBJ1-2|NA|TRBV7-8
TGTGCCAGCAGCTCGCAGGGACGCTATGGCTACACCTTC
CASSSQGRYGYTF
>NA|TRBJ1-4|NA|TRBV28
TGTGCCAGCAGTTTATCCCGACCGGTTAATGAAAAACTGTTTTTT
CASSLSRPVNEKLFF
>NA|TRBJ2-1|TRBD2|TRBV7-9
TGTGCCAGCAGCTTAGGACTAGCGGGGGGACAGTTCTTC
CASSLGLAGGQFF
>NA|TRBJ2-1|NA|TRBV5-1
TGCGCCAGCAGCTCGGGCCTAAGGACCACCGTTAGACTCTACAATGAGCAGTTCTTC
CASSSGLRTTVRLYNEQFF
>NA|TRBJ1-1|NA|TRBV2
TGTGCCAGCAACAGGTACACTGAAGCTTTCTTT
CASNRYTEAFF
>NA|TRBJ2-3|TRBD2|TRBV10-3
TGTGCCATCAGTGACGTCCTAGCGGGAGGGCAGGATACGCAGTATTTT
CAISDVLAGGQDTQYF
>NA|TRBJ2-4|NA|TRBV25-1
TGTGCCAGCAGTGAATCTCCAGGGCTAAACATTCAGTACTTC
CASSESPGLNIQYF